The 29 T cell receptor beta chains below were found in one sample sequenced in a study of CD8+CD57+ T cells in acquired aplastic anemia. CD8+CD57+ cell expansion had been shown by flow cytometry in patients chosen for sequencing. Profiling of TCR beta VDJ combinations and CDR3 sequences used genomic DNA as template. Each CDR3 protein is one row after TCRdb ran MiXCR on the reads. The sample contains about 220,000 distinct CDR3 sequences, about 44% of which appear only once. Sequences were obtained from sorted CD4+, CD8+, or CD8+CD57+ T cells (not recorded which) from PBMCs. All receptors come from a human donor with aplastic anemia.

V usage is TRBV20-1 and J usage is TRBJ1-1, with D perhaps matching TRBD1 (5 bases). CDR1 is DFQATT, CDR2 SNEGSKA, per germline (reference sequence). There are 11 residues in the CDR3. Trimming took 4 bases from V and 8 from J, leaving 11 bases between them. The CDR3 nucleotides are TGCAGTGCTACCGGGACGCGAGAAGCTTTCTTT. Its protein product is CSATGTREAFF.

CDR3 protein: CASSPQGLAAYEQYF. For the CDR3, the DNA is TGTGCCAGCAGCCCCCAGGGTCTAGCCGCCTACGAGCAGTACTTC. The rearrangement joins TRBV28 to TRBJ2-7; D may correspond to TRBD1 or TRBD2 (5 bases each). Germline CDR1 MDHEN, CDR2 SYDVKM. V lost 6 bases, J lost 2 bases, and 17 bases lay in between. The CDR3 extends over 15 amino acids.

V gene TRBV3-1 combines with J gene TRBJ1-4; D is ambiguous. V gave up 4 bases and J gave up 5 bases, with 8 bases separating them. The germline gives CDR1 LGHDT, CDR2 YNNKEL (reference sequence). This CDR3 spans 13 amino acids. Here the CDR3 reads CASSRDPNEKLFF. DNA of the CDR3: TGTGCCAGCAGCCGAGACCCAAATGAAAAACTGTTTTTT.

Regarding this clonotype: Since the CDR3 does not end with the conserved phenylalanine or tryptophan, this likely comes from a read error. The chain is built from TRBV6-1 and TRBJ1-4; tentative D call: TRBD1 (5 bases). V was clipped by 5 bases and J by 8 bases, with 15 bases between them. CDR1 and CDR2 from the germline V gene are MNHNS and SASEGT. This CDR3 spans 14 amino acids. Written as DNA, the CDR3 is TGTGCCAGCAGTAGCCCCAGGGAGCGGGAAAAACTGTTTTCT. The encoded protein is CASSSPREREKLFS.

In this sample, this clonotype turned up many times. This chain joins TRBV24-1 and TRBJ2-5; D call uncertain. CDR1 KGHDR and CDR2 SFDVKD come from the germline V gene. Trimming left V 0 bases short and J 5 bases short, with 3 bases between. The CDR3 consists of 12 residues. The CDR3 region has the DNA TGTGCCACCAGTGATTTGGAGGAGACCCAGTACTTC. Translation gives CATSDLEETQYF.

Turning to this clonotype: Sequence at one end of the junction differs from germline and may be a read error. This sequence joins TRBV12-3 or TRBV12-4 and TRBJ2-1; TRBD2 agrees at 7 bases. The CDR3 extends over 14 amino acids. The CDR3 loop reads CACSLGGAYNEQFF. The CDR3 region has the DNA TGTGCCTGCAGCCTGGGGGGGGCCTACAATGAGCAGTTCTTC.

This rearrangement joins TRBV20-1 to TRBJ2-5; D is undetermined. Germline lookup yields CDR1 DFQATT and CDR2 SNEGSKA (reference sequence). There are 13 residues in the CDR3. The germline V and J ends were trimmed by 1 base and 5 bases, with 11 bases remaining between them. The CDR3 DNA follows: TGCAGTGCTAGAGTTGAGACAAAGGAGACCCAGTACTTC. Its translation: CSARVETKETQYF.

This clonotype was seen once. This sequence joins TRBV10-3 and TRBJ1-1, with 7 bases matching TRBD1. The CDR3 consists of 14 residues. CDR1 is ENHRY and CDR2 is SYGVKD in the germline V gene. J was trimmed by 5 bases and V by 7 bases; bases with no gene match: 10. CDR3 DNA: TGTGCCATCAAACCTGGACAGGAGTGGACTGAAGCTTTCTTT. Encoded protein: CAIKPGQEWTEAFF.

This clonotype was detected many times. This chain joins TRBV19 and TRBJ1-1; 7 bases agree with TRBD1. The CDR3 is 13 residues long. V gave up 8 bases and J gave up 5 bases; unmatched junction bases: 8. Germline V gene sequence: CDR1 LNHDA, CDR2 SQIVND (reference sequence). The CDR3 here is CASLGGVMTEAFF. The CDR3, as DNA: TGTGCCAGTCTAGGGGGCGTTATGACTGAAGCTTTCTTT.

The chain employs TRBV10-3 and TRBJ2-7; D gene ambiguous. The length of the CDR3 is 13 residues. The germline V gene has CDR1 ENHRY and CDR2 SYGVKD. The ends were cut back, 6 bases at V and 5 bases at J, with 14 bases in the middle. The CDR3 is CAIRTAPADEQYF. CDR3 sequence (DNA): TGTGCCATCAGGACCGCCCCCGCGGACGAGCAGTACTTC.

This sequence joins TRBV11-3 and TRBJ2-5; possible D gene TRBD2, 6 bases. Per the germline V gene, CDR1 is SGHNT and CDR2 is YENEEA. V was clipped by 4 bases and J by 5 bases, with 11 bases between them. The CDR3 sequence is 13 residues long. CDR3: CASSSTSLETQYF. The CDR3 bases are TGTGCCAGCAGCTCGACTAGTTTGGAGACCCAGTACTTC.

At least ten counts were recorded for this clonotype. This chain uses TRBV20-1 with TRBJ2-1; 8 bases are shared with TRBD2. The germline gives CDR1 DFQATT, CDR2 SNEGSKA (reference sequence). This CDR3 is built from 16 residues. The V segment lost 1 base and the J segment 7 bases; nucleotides outside the gene matches: 12. CDR3 DNA: TGCAGTGCTAGAGTTGGACCGGGACTAGGTAGGAATGAGCAGTTCTTC. This sequence encodes CSARVGPGLGRNEQFF.

V usage is TRBV15 and J usage is TRBJ2-5; 12 bases fit TRBD1. V lost 5 bases and J lost 9; bases outside the gene matches: 16. This CDR3 is built from 17 residues. Germline CDR1 is LNHNV and CDR2 is YYDKDF (reference sequence). CDR3 coding DNA: TGTGCCACCAGCGGGACAGGGGGCGCTGAGCACGATCTTGCCCAGTACTTC. Residues: CATSGTGGAEHDLAQYF. The full variable domain, its missing parts supplied by reference TRBV15 and TRBJ2-5, is DAMVIQNPRYQVTQFGKPVTLSCSQTLNHNVMYWYQQKSSQAPKLLFHYYDKDFNNEADTPDNFQSRRPNTSFCFLDIRSPGLGDTAMYLCATSGTGGAEHDLAQYFGPGTRLLVL.

Note on this clonotype: Possible read error: a much larger clone is one base away. The CDR3 carries no conserved terminal phenylalanine or tryptophan, so it likely arises from a read error. The genes are TRBV6-2 or TRBV6-3 and TRBJ2-7; D might be TRBD1 (6 bases). The length of the CDR3 is 13 residues. Between the trimmed V and J ends, which lost 5 bases and 2 bases, there was a span of 10 bases. Germline CDR1 is MNHEY and CDR2 is SVGEGT. The CDR3 DNA follows: TGTGCCAGCAGTCCGGCAGGGGCCTACGAGCAGTACCTC. As protein: CASSPAGAYEQYL.

Details on this clonotype: Being one base from a much bigger clone, this may be a read error. J is TRBJ1-2 and V is TRBV7-2; D perhaps matches TRBD1 (6 bases). Looked up from germline, CDR1 is SGHTA and CDR2 is FQGNSA. The CDR3 is made up of 16 amino acids. Here the CDR3 DNA reads TGCGCCAGCAGCCAAGATCGAGAGGACAGCCTATATGGCTACACCTTC. Residues: CASSQDREDSLYGYTF. Full variable domain (remainder filled in from reference TRBV7-2 and TRBJ1-2): GAGVSQSPSNKVTEKGKDVELRCDPISGHTALYWYRQSLGQGLEFLIYFQGNSAPDKSGLPSDRFSAERTGGSVSTLTIQRTQQEDSAVYLCASSQDREDSLYGYTFGSGTRLTVV.

V is TRBV19 and J is TRBJ1-1; possible D gene TRBD1, 5 bases. The V end lost 9 bases, the J end lost 4 bases, and 15 bases lay between the germline ends. This CDR3 is built from 13 residues. Germline lookup yields CDR1 LNHDA and CDR2 SQIVND (reference sequence). The CDR3 protein is CASSREGSTEAFF. DNA for the CDR3: TGTGCCAGCAGCAGGGAAGGGAGCACTGAAGCTTTCTTT.

The sample holds many counts of this clonotype. The chain joins TRBV7-9 to TRBJ1-4; D ambiguous. The germline gives CDR1 SEHNR, CDR2 FQNEAQ (reference sequence). Trimming removed 2 bases from V and 5 bases from J, with 15 bases in between. This CDR3 region has 16 residues. CDR3 protein: CASSLFEARANEKLFF. CDR3 bases: TGTGCCAGCAGCTTATTCGAGGCTCGAGCGAATGAAAAACTGTTTTTT.

This clonotype appeared once. V and J are TRBV7-3 and TRBJ2-7; 9 nucleotides match TRBD1. The J segment lost 2 bases and the V segment lost 4 bases, leaving 6 bases of the junction unmatched. The CDR3 totals 15 residues. The V gene's germline CDR1 is SGHTA and CDR2 FQGTGA. CDR3 protein: CASSWGQGWTYEQYF. The DNA for the CDR3 is TGTGCCAGCAGCTGGGGACAGGGTTGGACCTACGAGCAGTACTTC. The full variable domain, in which reference TRBV7-3 and TRBJ2-7 provide the parts outside the CDR3, is GAGVSQTPSNKVTEKGKYVELRCDPISGHTALYWYRQSLGQGPEFLIYFQGTGAADDSGLPNDRFFAVRPEGSVSTLKIQRTERGDSAVYLCASSWGQGWTYEQYFGPGTRLTVT.

This chain joins TRBV2 and TRBJ2-3; possibly TRBD1 for D (6 bases). The CDR3 contains 17 residues. Trimming shortened V by 5 bases and J by 6 bases, and 24 bases separated the two germline ends. Germline CDR1 and CDR2: SNHLY and FYNNEI. CDR3 protein: CASSYLRTGRRTDTQYF. CDR3 sequence (DNA): TGTGCCAGCAGTTACTTGAGAACAGGGCGGAGGACTGATACGCAGTATTTT.

This clonotype was observed many times. This chain uses TRBV24-1 with TRBJ2-1; perhaps D is TRBD1 or TRBD2 (5 bases each). Trimming removed 2 bases from V and 8 bases from J, with 18 bases in between. The CDR3 has 16 residues. Germline values: CDR1 KGHDR, CDR2 SFDVKD. The CDR3 bases are TGTGCCACCAGTGATTCGGGGCTAGCTTCGTTCTATGAGCAGTTCTTC. It specifies CATSDSGLASFYEQFF.

As regards this clonotype: The CDR3 does not end in the conserved phenylalanine or tryptophan, so this is likely a read error. The chain recombines TRBV7-9 with TRBJ1-4; 8 nucleotides match TRBD1. V trimming: 6 bases; J trimming: 8 bases; junction bases outside the gene matches: 11. The CDR3 spans 15 residues. Germline CDR1 and CDR2: SEHNR and FQNEAQ (reference sequence). CDR3 sequence reads: CASSKAEDRGEKLFS. CDR3 DNA: TGTGCCAGCAGTAAAGCGGAAGACAGGGGCGAAAAACTGTTTTCT.

The rearrangement links TRBV10-3 to TRBJ2-7; D perhaps matches TRBD1 (7 bases). Germline CDR1 and CDR2: ENHRY and SYGVKD. The CDR3 consists of 13 residues. V was trimmed by 6 bases and J by 0 bases, leaving 9 bases between them. The chain's CDR3 is CAIRRDSSYEQYF. DNA of the CDR3: TGTGCCATCAGGCGGGACAGCTCCTACGAGCAGTACTTC.

This clonotype was detected many times. CDR3 region: CASSATGTSPEAFF. For the CDR3, the DNA is TGTGCCAGCAGCGCAACCGGGACCTCTCCTGAAGCTTTCTTT. The chain uses TRBV5-8 and TRBJ1-1, with a tentative D call TRBD1 (5 bases). The CDR3 is made up of 14 amino acids. CDR1 and CDR2 from the germline V gene are SGHTS and YDEGEE. The V gene lost 4 bases and the J gene lost 6 bases, with 16 bases spanning the gap. The entire variable domain, with the rest obtained from reference TRBV5-8 and TRBJ1-1, is as follows: EAGVTQSPTHLIKTRGQQATLRCSPISGHTSVYWYQQALGLGLQFLLWYDEGEERNRGNFPPRFSGRQFPNYSSELNVNALELEDSALYLCASSATGTSPEAFFGQGTRLTVV.

The rearrangement uses TRBV6-6 and TRBJ2-7; D perhaps matches TRBD1 (6 bases). Trimming took off 7 bases at V and 3 bases at J, with 16 bases between the two ends. Germline V CDR1 and CDR2: MNHNY, SVGAGI (reference sequence). The CDR3 covers 14 residues. The CDR3 sequence: CASKGVARNYEQYF. CDR3 coding DNA: TGTGCCAGCAAGGGGGTAGCGCGAAACTACGAGCAGTACTTC.

The rearrangement uses TRBV19 and TRBJ1-5; no reliable D call. This CDR3 is 15 amino acids long. Germline lookup yields CDR1 LNHDA and CDR2 SQIVND (reference sequence). Trimming removed 0 bases from V and 4 bases from J, with 10 bases in between. As DNA, the CDR3 is TGTGCCAGTAGTATAGATAGGGCAGGAAATCAGCCCCAGCATTTT. Its protein product is CASSIDRAGNQPQHF.

This clonotype occurred many times. V usage is TRBV5-1 and J usage is TRBJ2-3; a weak D match, TRBD1 (5 bases). V was cut by 4 bases and J by 2 bases, with 20 bases left in between. Germline V lookup: CDR1 SGHRS, CDR2 YFSETQ. CDR3 length: 17 residues. The CDR3 DNA reads as TGCGCCAGCAGCATAAGCAGGGCAAGCCGTGACACAGATACGCAGTATTTT. Residues: CASSISRASRDTDTQYF.

On this clonotype itself: This may stem from a read error, because a much larger clone lies one nucleotide away. The rearrangement joins TRBV5-6 to TRBJ2-7; 8 nucleotides align to TRBD2. The germline CDR1 and CDR2 sequences are SGHDT and YYEEEE. This CDR3 has 14 residues. V shed 5 bases, J shed 0 bases, and the junction held 4 bases outside the gene matches. The CDR3 protein is CASRTSASSYEQYF. DNA for the CDR3: TGTGCCAGCAGGACTAGCGCGAGCTCCTACGAGCAGTACTTC.

This clonotype occurred many times. This chain connects TRBV7-9 to TRBJ1-4; D might be TRBD1 (6 bases). CDR3 length: 14 residues. The ends were cut back, 3 bases at V and 7 bases at J, with 12 bases in the middle. CDR1 and CDR2 (germline): SEHNR, FQNEAQ (reference sequence). The CDR3 DNA reads TGTGCCAGCAGCTTCGGGGGGCAAAGTGAAAAACTGTTTTTT. Protein product: CASSFGGQSEKLFF.

Many counts were recorded for this clonotype. The chain employs TRBV6-6 and TRBJ2-1; 7 nucleotides agree with TRBD2. The CDR3 runs to 16 residues. Trimming removed 7 bases from V and 7 bases from J; junction bases left unmatched: 16. Germline lookup yields CDR1 MNHNY and CDR2 SVGAGI (reference sequence). The CDR3 spells CASTTPPDSGGNEQFF. For the CDR3, the DNA is TGTGCCAGCACCACACCGCCAGATTCGGGAGGTAATGAGCAGTTCTTC.